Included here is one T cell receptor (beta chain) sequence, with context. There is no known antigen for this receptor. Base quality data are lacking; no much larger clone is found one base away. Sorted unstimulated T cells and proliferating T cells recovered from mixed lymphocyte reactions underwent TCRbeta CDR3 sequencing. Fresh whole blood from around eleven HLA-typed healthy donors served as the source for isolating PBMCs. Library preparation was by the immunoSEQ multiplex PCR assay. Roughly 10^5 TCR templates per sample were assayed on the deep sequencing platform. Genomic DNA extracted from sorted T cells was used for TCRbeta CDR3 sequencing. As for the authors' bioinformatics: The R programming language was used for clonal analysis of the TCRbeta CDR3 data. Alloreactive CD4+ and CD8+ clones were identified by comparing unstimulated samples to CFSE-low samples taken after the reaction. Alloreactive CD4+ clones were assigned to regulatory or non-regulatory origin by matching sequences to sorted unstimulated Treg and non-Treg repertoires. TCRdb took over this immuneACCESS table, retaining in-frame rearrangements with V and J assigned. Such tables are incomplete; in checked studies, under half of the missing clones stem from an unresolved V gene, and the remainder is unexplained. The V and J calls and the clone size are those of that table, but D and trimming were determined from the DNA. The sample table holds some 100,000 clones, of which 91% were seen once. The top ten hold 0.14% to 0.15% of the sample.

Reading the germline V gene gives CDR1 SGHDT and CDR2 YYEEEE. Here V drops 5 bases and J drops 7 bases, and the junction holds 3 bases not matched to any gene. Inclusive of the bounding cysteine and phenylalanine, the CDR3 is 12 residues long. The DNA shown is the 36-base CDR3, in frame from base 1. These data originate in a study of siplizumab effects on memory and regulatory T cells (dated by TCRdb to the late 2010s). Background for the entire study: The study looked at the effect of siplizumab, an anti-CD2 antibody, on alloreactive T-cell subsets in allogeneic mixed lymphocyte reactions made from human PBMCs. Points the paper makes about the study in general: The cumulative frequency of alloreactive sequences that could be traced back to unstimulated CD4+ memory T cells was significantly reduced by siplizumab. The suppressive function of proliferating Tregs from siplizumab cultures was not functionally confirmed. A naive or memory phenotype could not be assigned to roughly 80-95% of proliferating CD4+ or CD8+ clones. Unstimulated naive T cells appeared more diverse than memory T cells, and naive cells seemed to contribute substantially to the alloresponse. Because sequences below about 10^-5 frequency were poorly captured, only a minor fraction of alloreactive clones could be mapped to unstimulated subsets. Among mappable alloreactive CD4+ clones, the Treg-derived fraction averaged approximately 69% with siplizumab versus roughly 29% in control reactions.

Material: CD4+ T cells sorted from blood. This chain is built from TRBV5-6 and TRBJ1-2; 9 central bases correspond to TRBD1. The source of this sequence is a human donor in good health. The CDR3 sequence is CASSPQGAGYTF. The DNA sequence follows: TGTGCCAGCAGTCCACAGGGGGCTGGCTACACCTTC.